What follows are 24 T cell receptor beta chains derived from one specimen sequenced in a study of T-cell reconstitution after alpha-beta-depleted transplantation in children. Unique molecular identifiers were incorporated when the TCRbeta library was constructed. TCRdb ran MiXCR on the PCR reads and lists one entry per CDR3 protein. The sample lists around 110,000 distinct CDR3 sequences, around 10% occurring once. Sequenced here: PBMCs, sampled before TCRalphabeta/CD19-depleted stem cell transplant. All receptors derive from a boy between 2 and 10 years old with acute lymphoblastic leukemia, due to receive a stem cell transplant.

The chain is built from TRBV11-2 and TRBJ2-1, with a possible D match to TRBD2 (6 bases). The germline gives CDR1 SGHAT, CDR2 FQNNGV. This CDR3 has 14 amino acids. V lost 3 bases, J lost 10 bases, and 16 bases lay in between. The CDR3 bases are TGTGCCAGCAGCTTGCGGGACTTGAACTACGAGCAGTTCTTC. This gives the protein CASSLRDLNYEQFF.

The CDR3 sequence is CASSYQGPSGEQYF. The CDR3 DNA reads TGTGCCAGCAGTTACCAGGGCCCATCGGGGGAGCAGTACTTC. The rearrangement joins TRBV2 to TRBJ2-7, with D possibly being TRBD1 or TRBD2 (5 bases each). Germline lookup yields CDR1 SNHLY and CDR2 FYNNEI. V shed 5 bases and J shed 7 bases, with 18 bases lying between them. The CDR3 has 14 residues. The variable domain in full, completed from reference TRBV2 and TRBJ2-7, reads EPEVTQTPSHQVTQMGQEVILRCVPISNHLYFYWYRQILGQKVEFLVSFYNNEISEKSEIFDDQFSVERPDGSNFTLKIRSTKLEDSAMYFCASSYQGPSGEQYFGPGTRLTVT.

V is TRBV2 and J is TRBJ2-1; 13 bases map to TRBD2. Germline V gene lookup returns CDR1 SNHLY and CDR2 FYNNEI. CDR3 length: 15 residues. V dropped 4 bases and J dropped 8; count of bases not matched to a gene: 5. Here the CDR3 reads CASSGTSGSLDEQFF. In nucleotides, the CDR3 is TGTGCCAGCAGTGGGACTAGCGGGAGTTTGGATGAGCAGTTCTTC.

This clonotype was seen many times. J is TRBJ2-7 and V is TRBV10-2; D unresolved. From germline, CDR1 is WSHSY and CDR2 SAAADI. The CDR3 has 15 residues. Between the trimmed V and J ends, which lost 3 bases and 0 bases, there was a span of 12 bases. The CDR3 spells CASSETALSSYEQYF. The DNA for the CDR3 is TGCGCCAGCAGTGAAACGGCCCTCAGCTCCTACGAGCAGTACTTC.

This clonotype has a handful of counts. The chain links TRBV5-4 to TRBJ2-3; 11 bases are shared with TRBD2. CDR1 and CDR2 from the germline V gene are SGHNT and YYREEE (reference sequence). The CDR3 length is 13 residues. J was trimmed by 10 bases and V by 4 bases; bases with no gene match: 5. This CDR3 is CASSPSGRIAQYF. CDR3 nucleotide sequence: TGTGCCAGCAGCCCTAGCGGGAGGATTGCGCAGTATTTT.

This clonotype was seen a handful of times. This chain connects TRBV5-1 to TRBJ1-2; TRBD1 might be the D (5 bases). The CDR3 runs to 14 residues. CDR1 is SGHRS, CDR2 YFSETQ, per germline. The V end lost 0 bases, the J end lost 2 bases, and 8 bases lay between the germline ends. CDR3 residues: CASSLGQQNYGYTF. In DNA form, the CDR3 reads TGCGCCAGCAGCTTGGGACAGCAGAACTATGGCTACACCTTC.

In this sample, this clonotype turned up a few times. This sequence joins TRBV29-1 and TRBJ2-1; 7 positions match TRBD2. Germline V gene lookup returns CDR1 SQVTM and CDR2 ANQGSEA. The junction had 16 bases not matched to a gene; V was cut back by 7 bases and J by 4 bases. This CDR3 comprises 16 residues. Here the CDR3 DNA reads TGCAGCGCCGATCTGAAAAAGCGGGAATGGTACAATGAGCAGTTCTTC. It codes for CSADLKKREWYNEQFF.

This clonotype was picked up many times. The V call is TRBV5-1, the J call TRBJ1-1, with TRBD1 matching over 7 bases. V dropped 5 bases and J dropped 1; count of bases not matched to a gene: 8. The CDR3 totals 15 residues. CDR1 SGHRS and CDR2 YFSETQ come from the germline V gene. CDR3 region: CASSYPDRENTEAFF. In nucleotides, the CDR3 is TGCGCCAGCAGTTACCCTGACAGGGAGAACACTGAAGCTTTCTTT.

This clonotype was counted ten times or more. This chain uses TRBV7-8 with TRBJ1-3; 7 positions match TRBD1. Losses at the gene ends were 2 bases for V and 0 bases for J; bases not matched to a gene: 7. The CDR3 length is 17 residues. Germline values: CDR1 SGHVS, CDR2 FQNEAQ. This chain's CDR3 is CASSLRTGPRSGNTIYF. The CDR3 coding sequence is TGTGCCAGCAGCTTAAGGACAGGTCCCCGCTCTGGAAACACCATATATTTT.

This clonotype was seen a handful of times. The chain couples TRBV20-1 to TRBJ2-1, with D hard to call. The ends were cut back, 0 bases at V and 8 bases at J, with 5 bases in the middle. This CDR3 spans 11 amino acids. From germline, CDR1 is DFQATT and CDR2 SNEGSKA (reference sequence). The CDR3 coding sequence is TGCAGTGCTAGAGACTTGTATGAGCAGTTCTTC. As protein: CSARDLYEQFF.

This clonotype is classed as medium-sized. The rearrangement uses TRBV5-1 and TRBJ1-3; D is perhaps TRBD1 (6 bases). The V end was cut by 4 bases, the J end by 4 bases, with 12 bases between. The CDR3 runs to 14 residues. Looked up from germline, CDR1 is SGHRS and CDR2 is YFSETQ. The CDR3 region has the DNA TGCGCCAGCAGCATGGACAGACTCGGAAACACCATATATTTT. This translates into CASSMDRLGNTIYF.

This clonotype was seen many times. V and J are TRBV7-6 and TRBJ2-1, with D maybe TRBD2 (5 bases). There are 17 residues in the CDR3. Trimming took off 2 bases at V and 0 bases at J, with 14 bases between the two ends. The germline V gene encodes CDR1 SGHVS and CDR2 FNYEAQ. CDR3 DNA: TGTGCCAGCAGCTTAAATGTAGGTGGGAGCTCCTACAATGAGCAGTTCTTC. This translates into CASSLNVGGSSYNEQFF.

This clonotype was seen ten or more times. The rearrangement joins TRBV20-1 to TRBJ2-5; D unclear. The germline V and J ends were trimmed by 0 bases and 9 bases, with 14 bases remaining between them. CDR3 size: 13 residues. Germline CDR1 and CDR2: DFQATT and SNEGSKA (reference sequence). This chain's CDR3 is CSARDWPTPAQYF. CDR3 in DNA: TGCAGTGCTAGAGATTGGCCAACCCCCGCCCAGTACTTC.

This clonotype was seen ten or more times. The rearrangement links TRBV18 to TRBJ2-7, with D maybe TRBD2 (5 bases). CDR1 KGHSH and CDR2 LQKENI come from the germline V gene. This CDR3 contains 15 residues. V was cut by 3 bases and J by 3 bases, with 15 bases left in between. The CDR3 protein is CASSPGGTGLYEQYF. The DNA for the CDR3 is TGTGCCAGCTCACCTGGAGGAACGGGCCTCTACGAGCAGTACTTC.

This clonotype was seen only a few times. The J gene is TRBJ2-1, the V gene TRBV7-9; 10 bases map to TRBD2. CDR1 SEHNR and CDR2 FQNEAQ come from the germline V gene (reference sequence). V lost 4 bases and J lost 7; bases outside the gene matches: 16. This CDR3 is 18 amino acids long. The CDR3 DNA reads as TGTGCCAGCAGCTCTTCTGCTAGCGGGGGCCTTAGGGGGAATGAGCAGTTCTTC. This gives the protein CASSSSASGGLRGNEQFF.

This chain links TRBV7-6 with TRBJ2-7; no clear D. Germline values: CDR1 SGHVS, CDR2 FNYEAQ. The CDR3 totals 15 residues. V was cut by 1 base and J by 1 base, with 11 bases left in between. CDR3 coding DNA: TGTGCCAGCAGCTTAGAGGGTTCTGGGTCCTACGAGCAGTACTTC. Translation: CASSLEGSGSYEQYF.

This clonotype was observed at least ten times. This chain links TRBV12-3 or TRBV12-4 with TRBJ2-5, with TRBD1 matching over 10 bases. The CDR3 totals 16 residues. V lost 6 bases and J lost 5; bases outside the gene matches: 12. CDR3 DNA: TGTGCCAGCAGCTCAATTCAGGGACAGGGGATGGAGACCCAGTACTTC. Its protein is CASSSIQGQGMETQYF.

The genes are TRBV7-9 and TRBJ2-7; 12 positions match TRBD2. Per the germline V gene, CDR1 is SEHNR and CDR2 is FQNEAQ (reference sequence). V trimming: 1 base; J trimming: 2 bases; junction bases outside the gene matches: 3. CDR3 length: 16 residues. CDR3 sequence: CASSLGTSGNTYEQYF. The CDR3 region has the DNA TGTGCCAGCAGCTTAGGGACTAGCGGGAACACCTACGAGCAGTACTTC.

The CDR3 region is CASVPGGSYNEQFF. The CDR3 nucleotides read TGTGCCAGTGTGCCGGGAGGCTCCTACAATGAGCAGTTCTTC. J is TRBJ2-1 and V is TRBV19; 7 bases agree with TRBD2. Trimming at V came to 8 bases and at J to 0 bases, leaving 4 bases not matched to a gene. Germline-derived CDR1 and CDR2 are LNHDA and SQIVND (reference sequence). There are 14 residues in the CDR3.

V is TRBV3-1 and J is TRBJ2-1; weak D call: TRBD2 (6 bases). This CDR3 contains 15 residues. In germline, CDR1 is LGHDT, CDR2 YNNKEL (reference sequence). V was shortened by 4 bases and J by 8 bases, with 18 bases between the two germline ends. CDR3 nucleotides: TGTGCCAGCAGCCCCCCGGGGGTGGATCGCGATGAGCAGTTCTTC. It translates to CASSPPGVDRDEQFF.

The chain uses TRBV10-3 and TRBJ2-1, with D uncertain. Deletions cut 3 bases from V and 5 bases from J, with 5 bases between. Per the germline V gene, CDR1 is ENHRY and CDR2 is SYGVKD. The CDR3 has 12 amino acids. CDR3 loop: CAISDTDNEQFF. The CDR3 nucleotides are TGTGCCATCAGTGATACAGACAATGAGCAGTTCTTC.

This chain uses TRBV4-1 with TRBJ1-1, with 11 bases matching TRBD1. The CDR3 consists of 13 residues. Germline V gene lookup returns CDR1 MGHRA and CDR2 YSYEKL. Losses at the gene ends were 3 bases for V and 6 bases for J; bases not matched to a gene: 0. The DNA for the CDR3 is TGCGCCAGCAGCCAGGGACAGGGGGCTGAAGCTTTCTTT. The encoded protein is CASSQGQGAEAFF.

This clonotype was picked up many times. J is TRBJ1-1 and V is TRBV3-1; D remains unclear. The CDR3 spans 16 residues. Trimming removed 1 base from V and 0 bases from J, with 12 bases in between. Germline V gene sequence: CDR1 LGHDT, CDR2 YNNKEL (reference sequence). The DNA for the CDR3 is TGTGCCAGCAGCCAAGGGCTGGGCAGATTGAACACTGAAGCTTTCTTT. It specifies CASSQGLGRLNTEAFF.

V and J are TRBV10-2 and TRBJ1-2, with D hard to call. The ends were cut back, 3 bases at V and 3 bases at J, with 11 bases in the middle. This CDR3 comprises 14 residues. Germline V gene sequence: CDR1 WSHSY, CDR2 SAAADI. Here the CDR3 reads CASSDGSADYGYTF. The DNA for the CDR3 is TGCGCCAGCAGTGACGGTTCCGCGGACTATGGCTACACCTTC.